The clone carrying this T cell receptor (beta chain) was seen just once. This sample was included in a study of blood T cell repertoires in COVID-19. Study at large: The analysed material was cDNA or gDNA that came from T cells, B-cell-depleted T cells, or PBMCs.

In the original analysis: Nucleated cell number was recorded as an estimate derived from reference gene primer amplification. Profiling relied on immunoSEQ multiplex PCR, and the TCRdb table lists in-frame clones only, not all of them. V, J and clone size are those of that table, while D and trimming were read from the DNA. Of around 100,000 clones in the sample, 81% are singletons; the top ten hold roughly 1.5%. This CDR3 region has 15 residues. Germline CDR1 reads KGHDR; CDR2 reads SFDVKD. Unmatched junction bases numbered 14, after V lost 12 bases and J lost 4 bases. The sequence was collected from a man aged 50 to 59 with acute or convalescent COVID-19. The rearrangement joins TRBV24-1 to TRBJ1-2, with 9 positions matching TRBD1. Sequenced input: peripheral blood. The CDR3, as DNA: TGTGCCTCACAAGGGGGACAGGGACTTGTCTATGGCTACACCTTC. Protein sequence: CASQGGQGLVYGYTF.